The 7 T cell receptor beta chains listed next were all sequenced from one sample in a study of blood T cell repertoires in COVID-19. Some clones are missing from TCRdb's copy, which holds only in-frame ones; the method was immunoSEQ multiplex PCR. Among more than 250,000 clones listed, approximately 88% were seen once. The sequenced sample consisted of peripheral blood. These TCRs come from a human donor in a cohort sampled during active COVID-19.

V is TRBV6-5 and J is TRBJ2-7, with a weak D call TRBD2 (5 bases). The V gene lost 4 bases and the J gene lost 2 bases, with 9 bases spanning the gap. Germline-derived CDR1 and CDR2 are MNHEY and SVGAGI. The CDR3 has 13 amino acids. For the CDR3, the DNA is TGTGCCAGCAGTTTTGGACTTCCCTACGAGCAGTACTTC. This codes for CASSFGLPYEQYF.

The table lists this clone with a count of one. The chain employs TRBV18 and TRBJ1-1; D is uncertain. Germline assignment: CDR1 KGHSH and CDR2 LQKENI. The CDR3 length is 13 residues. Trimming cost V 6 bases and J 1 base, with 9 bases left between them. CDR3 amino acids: CASSRGGNTEAFF. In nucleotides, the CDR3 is TGTGCCAGCTCCCGGGGAGGGAACACTGAAGCTTTCTTT.

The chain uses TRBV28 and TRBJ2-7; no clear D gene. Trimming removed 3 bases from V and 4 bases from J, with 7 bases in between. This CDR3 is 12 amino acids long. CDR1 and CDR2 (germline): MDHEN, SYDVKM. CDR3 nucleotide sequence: TGTGCCAGCAGTTTTAAGCGTTACGAGCAGTACTTC. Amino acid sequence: CASSFKRYEQYF.

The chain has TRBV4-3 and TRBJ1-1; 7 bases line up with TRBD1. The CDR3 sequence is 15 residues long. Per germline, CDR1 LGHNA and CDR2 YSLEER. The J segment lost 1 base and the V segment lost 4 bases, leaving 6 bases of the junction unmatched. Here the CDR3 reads CASSRIQGPNTEAFF. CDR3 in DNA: TGCGCCAGCAGCCGCATACAGGGGCCGAACACTGAAGCTTTCTTT.

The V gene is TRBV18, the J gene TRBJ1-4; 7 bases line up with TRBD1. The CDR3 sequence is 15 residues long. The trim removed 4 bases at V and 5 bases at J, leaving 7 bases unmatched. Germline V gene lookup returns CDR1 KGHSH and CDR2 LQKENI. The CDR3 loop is CASSLRTGQNEKLFF. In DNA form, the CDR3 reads TGTGCCAGCTCACTTAGGACAGGCCAGAATGAAAAACTGTTTTTT.

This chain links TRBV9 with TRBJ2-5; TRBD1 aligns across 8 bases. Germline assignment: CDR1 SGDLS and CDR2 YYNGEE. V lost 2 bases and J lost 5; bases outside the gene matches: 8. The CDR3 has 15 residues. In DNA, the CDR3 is TGTGCCAGCAGCGTGACAGGGGCCTCAAAGGAGACCCAGTACTTC. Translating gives CASSVTGASKETQYF.

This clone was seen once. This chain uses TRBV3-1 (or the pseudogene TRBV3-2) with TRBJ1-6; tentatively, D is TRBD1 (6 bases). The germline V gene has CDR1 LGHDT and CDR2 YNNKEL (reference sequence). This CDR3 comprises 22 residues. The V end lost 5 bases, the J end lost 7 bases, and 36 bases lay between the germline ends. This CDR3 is CASSKRVTFVCTGPLGNSPLHF. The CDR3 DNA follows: TGTGCCAGCAGCAAACGAGTTACGTTCGTTTGTACAGGGCCCTTGGGGAATTCACCCCTCCACTTT.